This passage covers 29 T cell receptor beta chains from one sample sequenced in a study of blood T cell repertoires in COVID-19. Clones were read by immunoSEQ multiplex PCR, and TCRdb kept only the in-frame ones, dropping some. The sample consists of over 10,000 clones, 88% of them appearing once. Sequenced input: peripheral blood. These receptors were obtained from a human donor in a cohort sampled during active COVID-19.

The V call is TRBV7-3, the J call TRBJ2-1, with a tentative D call TRBD2 (5 bases). The V and J ends lost 4 bases and 6 bases respectively, with 13 bases between them. The CDR3 has 14 amino acids. CDR1 SGHTA and CDR2 FQGTGA come from the germline V gene. The DNA for the CDR3 is TGTGCCAGCAGCTCGCGAGAAGGGAGCAATGAGCAGTTCTTC. This sequence encodes CASSSREGSNEQFF.

The chain uses TRBV9 and TRBJ2-5, with TRBD2 as a possible D gene (6 bases). The CDR3 has 15 residues. Germline V CDR1 and CDR2: SGDLS, YYNGEE. Trimming left V 2 bases short and J 2 bases short, with 13 bases between. The CDR3 reads CASSVAGSRQETQYF. Written as DNA, the CDR3 is TGTGCCAGCAGCGTTGCGGGGAGCCGACAAGAGACCCAGTACTTC. The full variable domain, completed using reference TRBV9 and TRBJ2-5, is DSGVTQTPKHLITATGQRVTLRCSPRSGDLSVYWYQQSLDQGLQFLIQYYNGEERAKGNILERFSAQQFPDLHSELNLSSLELGDSALYFCASSVAGSRQETQYFGPGTRLLVL.

J is TRBJ1-1 and V is TRBV4-2; TRBD1 matches 7 bases. V trimming: 4 bases; J trimming: 5 bases; junction bases outside the gene matches: 7. Germline CDR1 LGHNA, CDR2 YNFKEQ. This CDR3 has 14 residues. CDR3 in DNA: TGTGCCAGCAGCCCTGACAGGGTGCGGACTGAAGCTTTCTTT. This gives the protein CASSPDRVRTEAFF.

J is TRBJ2-3 and V is TRBV6-6; maybe TRBD1 (5 bases). Trimming took off 8 bases at V and 1 base at J, with 19 bases between the two ends. This CDR3 is 16 amino acids long. Germline CDR1 reads MNHNY; CDR2 reads SVGAGI (reference sequence). The CDR3 loop is CASGRPRVRGTDTQYF. Written as DNA, the CDR3 is TGTGCCAGCGGTCGACCCAGGGTAAGGGGCACAGATACGCAGTATTTT.

This chain joins TRBV11-3 and TRBJ2-3, with TRBD2 matching over 8 bases. Germline-derived CDR1 and CDR2 are SGHNT and YENEEA. Losses at the gene ends were 3 bases for V and 1 base for J; bases not matched to a gene: 6. The CDR3 covers 16 residues. The CDR3 here is CASSFGAGAGTDTQYF. CDR3 nucleotide sequence: TGTGCCAGCAGCTTTGGAGCGGGAGCGGGCACAGATACGCAGTATTTT.

This rearrangement joins TRBV7-9 to TRBJ2-3; D is ambiguous. The CDR3 loop spans 12 amino acids. V was clipped by 1 base and J by 10 bases, with 9 bases between them. Germline V CDR1 and CDR2: SEHNR, FQNEAQ (reference sequence). CDR3: CASSLGSLSQYF. CDR3 in DNA: TGTGCCAGCAGCTTAGGTTCCCTGTCGCAGTATTTT. Based on the CDR3 plus reference TRBV7-9 and TRBJ2-3, the full variable domain is DTGVSQNPRHKITKRGQNVTFRCDPISEHNRLYWYRQTLGQGPEFLTYFQNEAQLEKSRLLSDRFSAERPKGSFSTLEIQRTEQGDSAMYLCASSLGSLSQYFGPGTRLTVL.

The chain carries TRBV2 and TRBJ2-7; D may be TRBD2 (6 bases). In germline, CDR1 is SNHLY, CDR2 FYNNEI. V lost 10 bases to trimming and J lost 0 bases, with 22 bases between them. The CDR3 length is 16 residues. CDR3 region: CAIQKSGRGSSYEQYF. For the CDR3, the DNA is TGTGCCATCCAGAAGTCAGGACGGGGGAGCTCCTACGAGCAGTACTTC.

This chain links TRBV19 with TRBJ1-5, with 9 bases matching TRBD1. The CDR3 extends over 15 amino acids. The trim removed 5 bases at V and 7 bases at J, leaving 9 bases unmatched. Germline-derived CDR1 and CDR2 are LNHDA and SQIVND (reference sequence). The CDR3 DNA reads as TGTGCCAGTAGTTTAACCGGGACAGGGCGACAGCCCCAGCATTTT. The encoded protein is CASSLTGTGRQPQHF.

The V and J genes are TRBV9 and TRBJ1-2, with D maybe TRBD1 (6 bases). CDR1 is SGDLS and CDR2 is YYNGEE in the germline V gene. CDR3 length: 13 amino acids. The V gene lost 6 bases and the J gene lost 8 bases, with 17 bases spanning the gap. The CDR3 sequence: CASTQGGGDGYTF. DNA of the CDR3: TGTGCCAGCACCCAGGGAGGGGGGGACGGCTACACCTTC. The whole variable domain, filled in from reference TRBV9 and TRBJ1-2, reads DSGVTQTPKHLITATGQRVTLRCSPRSGDLSVYWYQQSLDQGLQFLIQYYNGEERAKGNILERFSAQQFPDLHSELNLSSLELGDSALYFCASTQGGGDGYTFGSGTRLTVV.

The chain links TRBV6-5 to TRBJ2-4, with D maybe TRBD1 (6 bases). Deletions cut 4 bases from V and 7 bases from J, with 14 bases between. This CDR3 comprises 14 residues. CDR1 and CDR2 from the germline V gene are MNHEY and SVGAGI. CDR3 amino acids: CASSSGGGRNIQYF. CDR3 DNA sequence: TGTGCCAGCAGTTCCGGTGGGGGCCGCAACATTCAGTACTTC.

This rearrangement joins TRBV30 to TRBJ2-1; maybe TRBD2 (6 bases). CDR3 length: 16 residues. V was trimmed by 0 bases and J by 3 bases, leaving 15 bases between them. The germline V gene encodes CDR1 GTSNPN and CDR2 SVGIG (reference sequence). CDR3 sequence (DNA): TGTGCCTGGAGTGTAAGGCGAGCGGGCTTCTACAATGAGCAGTTCTTC. As protein: CAWSVRRAGFYNEQFF.

The chain links TRBV7-3 to TRBJ1-2; a possible D gene is TRBD1 (6 bases). Trimming took off 1 base at V and 6 bases at J, with 15 bases between the two ends. Per germline, CDR1 SGHTA and CDR2 FQGTGA. This CDR3 contains 15 residues. CDR3 amino acids: CASSLRAGADDGYTF. For the CDR3, the DNA is TGTGCCAGCAGCTTAAGGGCAGGGGCGGACGATGGCTACACCTTC.

In this sample, this clone turned up once. The V call is TRBV19, the J call TRBJ1-2; D may be TRBD1 (5 bases). Germline V lookup: CDR1 LNHDA, CDR2 SQIVND (reference sequence). This CDR3 comprises 15 residues. Trimming shortened V by 7 bases and J by 0 bases, and 15 bases separated the two germline ends. The CDR3 DNA reads as TGTGCCAGTACCCCCGGGGGGGTAGCTAACTATGGCTACACCTTC. It translates to CASTPGGVANYGYTF. The variable domain in full, with the rest retrieved from reference TRBV19 and TRBJ1-2, is DGGITQSPKYLFRKEGQNVTLSCEQNLNHDAMYWYRQDPGQGLRLIYYSQIVNDFQKGDIAEGYSVSREKKESFPLTVTSAQKNPTAFYLCASTPGGVANYGYTFGSGTRLTVV.

The rearrangement joins TRBV6-5 to TRBJ1-1; D is unresolved. V lost 2 bases and J lost 1, with 8 bases in between. Germline V gene sequence: CDR1 MNHEY, CDR2 SVGAGI. This CDR3 has 14 residues. CDR3 in amino acids: CASSYLRGNTEAFF. The CDR3 coding sequence is TGTGCCAGCAGTTACCTACGGGGGAACACTGAAGCTTTCTTT.

The gene calls are TRBV6-5 and TRBJ1-5; D remains unclear. The CDR3 contains 13 residues. Trimming took off 7 bases at V and 5 bases at J, with 12 bases between the two ends. Germline loops: CDR1 MNHEY, CDR2 SVGAGI. For the CDR3, the DNA is TGTGCCAGCAAAAGATTCGGGGATCAGCCCCAGCATTTT. This codes for CASKRFGDQPQHF.

The chain recombines TRBV28 with TRBJ2-7, with D maybe TRBD2 (5 bases). The germline V gene has CDR1 MDHEN and CDR2 SYDVKM. Trimming took 3 bases from V and 3 from J, leaving 21 bases between them. This CDR3 has 17 amino acids. The CDR3 here is CASSFPRLGLRNYEQYF. CDR3 nucleotide sequence: TGTGCCAGCAGTTTTCCCCGACTCGGACTGAGAAACTACGAGCAGTACTTC.

The chain links TRBV6-6 to TRBJ2-7; 11 nucleotides line up with TRBD1. Trimming at V came to 8 bases and at J to 4 bases, leaving 10 bases not matched to a gene. Germline CDR1 is MNHNY and CDR2 is SVGAGI (reference sequence). CDR3 length: 15 amino acids. The DNA for the CDR3 is TGTGCCAGCTCGGCGGGGGGGACAGGGGGTTACGAGCAGTACTTC. Translated: CASSAGGTGGYEQYF.

The gene calls are TRBV9 and TRBJ2-7; possibly TRBD1 for D (5 bases). Germline loops: CDR1 SGDLS, CDR2 YYNGEE. The CDR3 length is 13 residues. Trimming took off 0 bases at V and 6 bases at J, with 10 bases between the two ends. DNA for the CDR3: TGTGCCAGCAGCGTAGAAGGGGCCCCCGAGCAGTACTTC. Its protein product is CASSVEGAPEQYF.

This sequence joins TRBV19 and TRBJ1-1, with D uncertain. Trimming removed 3 bases from V and 1 base from J, with 9 bases in between. This CDR3 spans 14 amino acids. Germline V gene lookup returns CDR1 LNHDA and CDR2 SQIVND (reference sequence). The CDR3 DNA follows: TGTGCCAGTAGTATTCGGGTGGAGAACACTGAAGCTTTCTTT. Amino acid sequence: CASSIRVENTEAFF.

This clone was observed once. The chain couples TRBV2 to TRBJ2-3; D is ambiguous. This CDR3 is 14 amino acids long. In germline, CDR1 is SNHLY, CDR2 FYNNEI. Trimming took off 6 bases at V and 2 bases at J, with 12 bases between the two ends. Here the CDR3 reads CASRFTDHTDTQYF. The CDR3, as DNA: TGTGCCAGCAGATTCACAGATCACACAGATACGCAGTATTTT.

The chain carries TRBV9 and TRBJ1-1; the D is unclear. The CDR3 consists of 13 residues. Germline CDR1 reads SGDLS; CDR2 reads YYNGEE. V was trimmed by 3 bases and J by 10 bases, leaving 16 bases between them. The CDR3 coding sequence is TGTGCCAGCAGCGAAGACCTGTCTGGGCGAGCTTTCTTT. Its protein product is CASSEDLSGRAFF.

This clone was seen a single time. CDR3 nucleotides: TGTGCCAGCAGTAAAAACCAGGGGTATCAGCCCCAGCATTTT. It yields the protein CASSKNQGYQPQHF. The chain joins TRBV6-5 to TRBJ1-5, with a weak D call TRBD1 (6 bases). This CDR3 contains 14 residues. The V and J ends lost 5 bases and 5 bases respectively, with 13 bases between them. CDR1 and CDR2 (germline): MNHEY, SVGAGI.

The genes are TRBV20-1 and TRBJ1-1, with D unresolved. Between the trimmed V and J ends, which lost 1 base and 11 bases, there was a span of 11 bases. The CDR3 is made up of 11 amino acids. Germline lookup yields CDR1 DFQATT and CDR2 SNEGSKA (reference sequence). The CDR3 protein is CSARGPFEAFF. The CDR3 DNA is TGCAGTGCTAGAGGTCCGTTCGAGGCTTTCTTT.

This clone was recorded a few times. This sequence joins TRBV28 and TRBJ1-5; 8 bases are a match to TRBD1. The CDR3 has 14 residues. The germline gives CDR1 MDHEN, CDR2 SYDVKM. The trim removed 6 bases at V and 2 bases at J, leaving 3 bases unmatched. CDR3 sequence: CASRQGGGNQPQHF. The CDR3 nucleotides read TGTGCCAGCAGACAGGGGGGGGGCAATCAGCCCCAGCATTTT.

The CDR3 reads CATSTPRGREYGYTF. CDR3 nucleotides: TGTGCCACCAGCACCCCCCGGGGGAGAGAGTATGGCTACACCTTC. J is TRBJ1-2 and V is TRBV15, with TRBD1 as a possible D gene (5 bases). The germline V and J ends were trimmed by 4 bases and 5 bases, with 17 bases remaining between them. Germline CDR1 reads LNHNV; CDR2 reads YYDKDF (reference sequence). The CDR3 is 15 amino acids.

This chain connects TRBV7-3 to TRBJ2-2; D possibly corresponds to TRBD2 (5 bases). The ends were cut back, 6 bases at V and 2 bases at J, with 10 bases in the middle. The germline gives CDR1 SGHTA, CDR2 FQGTGA. The CDR3 is 14 amino acids. CDR3 DNA sequence: TGTGCCAGCAGTTCTGACTATAACACCGGGGAGCTGTTTTTT. Its protein product is CASSSDYNTGELFF. Variable domain in full (rest from reference TRBV7-3 and TRBJ2-2): GAGVSQTPSNKVTEKGKYVELRCDPISGHTALYWYRQSLGQGPEFLIYFQGTGAADDSGLPNDRFFAVRPEGSVSTLKIQRTERGDSAVYLCASSSDYNTGELFFGEGSRLTVL.

By share of the sample, this clone is hyperexpanded. The CDR3 DNA reads as TGTGCCAGCAGCTACCGACAGCATGGCTACACCTTC. It specifies CASSYRQHGYTF. The chain joins TRBV21-1 to TRBJ1-2; TRBD1, the D gene given by the table, was not confirmed from the DNA. TRBV21-1 is a pseudogene. The CDR3 has 12 residues.

The J gene is TRBJ2-1, the V gene TRBV6-5, with 10 bases that match TRBD2. The germline V gene encodes CDR1 MNHEY and CDR2 SVGAGI. The CDR3 length is 13 residues. J gave up 4 bases and V 6 bases, and 0 bases lay outside the gene matches. As DNA, the CDR3 is TGTGCCAGCAGGACTAGCGGGTACAATGAGCAGTTCTTC. Translated: CASRTSGYNEQFF.

The rearrangement joins TRBV29-1 to TRBJ1-2; 7 nucleotides align to TRBD1. Germline V gene lookup returns CDR1 SQVTM and CDR2 ANQGSEA. V lost 3 bases to trimming and J lost 8 bases; unmatched junction nucleotides: 9. The CDR3 runs to 13 residues. The CDR3 region is CSVETGSAMGYTF. In DNA form, the CDR3 reads TGCAGCGTTGAGACAGGGTCAGCTATGGGCTACACCTTC.